These 18 T cell receptor beta chains were all obtained from the same sample, sequenced in a study of vaccination effects on CD4 cells after COVID-19. With 10 to 11 days of culture completed, CD4+ T cells were isolated. This person's SARS-CoV-2 infection, confirmed by PCR, occurred between March and December 2020. All participants had two doses of either the BNT162b2 or mRNA-1273 vaccine. These receptors' targets are unknown. Sequencing was performed with immunoSEQ multiplex PCR; in TCRdb, only in-frame clones are kept and a portion is missing. The profile covers approximately 40,000 clones, with 76% appearing a single time and roughly 3.5% taken by the ten largest. Material: CD4+ T cells from PBMCs cultured without peptide, obtained after COVID-19 vaccination. These receptors came from a human donor who had a prior SARS-CoV-2 infection.

The rearrangement links TRBV5-4 to TRBJ2-5; perhaps D is TRBD1 or TRBD2 (5 bases each). Trimming stripped 3 bases from V and 1 base from J, with 13 bases between. From germline, CDR1 is SGHNT and CDR2 YYREEE (reference sequence). The CDR3 loop spans 15 amino acids. CDR3 coding DNA: TGTGCCAGCAGCTACGGATTGGGGGTCCAAGAGACCCAGTACTTC. Protein: CASSYGLGVQETQYF. The variable domain in full, completed from reference TRBV5-4 and TRBJ2-5, reads ETGVTQSPTHLIKTRGQQVTLRCSSQSGHNTVSWYQQALGQGPQFIFQYYREEENGRGNFPPRFSGLQFPNYSSELNVNALELDDSALYLCASSYGLGVQETQYFGPGTRLLVL.

V usage is TRBV5-6 and J usage is TRBJ1-6, with 7 bases identical to TRBD1. The CDR3 loop spans 17 amino acids. Trimming took 4 bases from V and 0 from J; bases not matched to a gene: 7. Germline CDR1 SGHDT, CDR2 YYEEEE. In DNA form, the CDR3 reads TGTGCCAGCAGCCCTCCGGGACAGAGCTCCTATAATTCACCCCTCCACTTT. Translation gives CASSPPGQSSYNSPLHF.

This rearrangement joins TRBV4-3 to TRBJ2-1; no firm D call. The CDR3 is made up of 14 amino acids. Germline assignment: CDR1 LGHNA and CDR2 YSLEER. V gave up 0 bases and J gave up 7 bases, with 10 bases separating them. As DNA, the CDR3 is TGCGCCAGCAGCCAAGATGGGCAGCCGAATGAGCAGTTCTTC. Translation gives CASSQDGQPNEQFF.

The genes are TRBV6-6 and TRBJ1-5; TRBD1 might be the D (5 bases). Trimming stripped 5 bases from V and 8 bases from J, with 16 bases between. This CDR3 has 14 residues. Germline V CDR1 and CDR2: MNHNY, SVGAGI (reference sequence). For the CDR3, the DNA is TGTGCCAGCAGTGACCCGCCAATGGGGGAGCCCCAGCATTTT. It yields the protein CASSDPPMGEPQHF.

The CDR3 DNA sequence: TGTGCCAGCAGTCGTAGCGGGAGGGCCCAATACGAGCAGTACTTC. Its translation is CASSRSGRAQYEQYF. This chain joins TRBV27 and TRBJ2-7; 11 nucleotides match TRBD2. Looked up from germline, CDR1 is MNHEY and CDR2 is SMNVEV (reference sequence). V lost 5 bases and J lost 4; bases outside the gene matches: 7. The CDR3 runs to 15 residues.

The V gene is TRBV19, the J gene TRBJ1-6; the D gene is possibly TRBD1 (5 bases). Deletions cut 6 bases from V and 0 bases from J, with 12 bases between. Germline-derived CDR1 and CDR2 are LNHDA and SQIVND (reference sequence). The CDR3 runs 16 residues. The CDR3 sequence: CASRPRQSSYNSPLHF. The CDR3 bases are TGTGCCAGTAGACCTCGACAGAGCTCCTATAATTCACCCCTCCACTTT.

The gene calls are TRBV23-1 and TRBJ2-7; 9 bases agree with TRBD1. TRBV23-1 is noted as an ORF with a role that remains uncertain. The junction had 27 bases not matched to a gene; V was cut back by 10 bases and J by 2 bases. There are 20 residues in the CDR3. The CDR3 region is CANGTRPVRTGTGLPYEQYF. The CDR3 DNA reads TGCGCCAACGGAACCCGACCCGTTAGAACCGGGACAGGGTTGCCCTACGAGCAGTACTTC.

This chain uses TRBV19 with TRBJ2-5; tentatively, D is TRBD1 or TRBD2 (5 bases each). Trimming cost V 3 bases and J 7 bases, with 12 bases left between them. The germline CDR1 and CDR2 sequences are LNHDA and SQIVND (reference sequence). The CDR3 runs 13 residues. The CDR3 protein is CASSISDGGTQYF. The CDR3 DNA is TGTGCCAGTAGTATTTCCGATGGGGGGACCCAGTACTTC.

This clone appeared once. This same CDR3 is encoded by further DNA sequences in the sample. The chain is built from TRBV18 and TRBJ2-5; 7 bases align to TRBD1. Germline values: CDR1 KGHSH, CDR2 LQKENI. This CDR3 is 13 amino acids long. With V trimmed by 6 bases and J by 2 bases, 3 bases remained unmatched. The CDR3 region has the DNA TGTGCCAGCTCGAGGGACAGACAAGAGACCCAGTACTTC. It encodes CASSRDRQETQYF.

The rearrangement links TRBV11-2 to TRBJ1-6; 7 nucleotides align to TRBD1. The CDR3 is 17 residues long. J lost 7 bases, V lost 2 bases, and 11 bases had no gene match. Looked up from germline, CDR1 is SGHAT and CDR2 is FQNNGV. The DNA of the CDR3 is TGTGCCAGCAGCTTACACACCTCGACAGGGACAAATTCACCCCTCCACTTT. This codes for CASSLHTSTGTNSPLHF.

This chain joins TRBV30 and TRBJ1-1, with unresolved D. There are 13 residues in the CDR3. The V end was cut by 2 bases, the J end by 0 bases, with 7 bases between. Germline V gene lookup returns CDR1 GTSNPN and CDR2 SVGIG (reference sequence). The CDR3 region has the DNA TGTGCCTGGAGTCTCATACTGAACACTGAAGCTTTCTTT. This encodes CAWSLILNTEAFF.

This clone came up a few times. The chain couples TRBV12-5 to TRBJ1-1; no firm D call. This CDR3 is 18 amino acids long. Trimming stripped 2 bases from V and 3 bases from J, with 22 bases between. Germline V gene data show CDR1 as LGHNT and CDR2 as FRNRAP. The CDR3 is CASGLSSPAQRHDTEAFF. CDR3 DNA sequence: TGTGCTAGTGGTTTGTCCTCTCCAGCCCAGAGACACGACACTGAAGCTTTCTTT. The full variable domain, its missing parts supplied by reference TRBV12-5 and TRBJ1-1, is DARVTQTPRHKVTEMGQEVTMRCQPILGHNTVFWYRQTMMQGLELLAYFRNRAPLDDSGMPKDRFSAEMPDATLATLKIQPSEPRDSAVYFCASGLSSPAQRHDTEAFFGQGTRLTVV.

The V call is TRBV6-2 or TRBV6-3, the J call TRBJ1-6; D is uncertain. The CDR3 sequence is 12 residues long. The germline gives CDR1 MNHEY, CDR2 SVGEGT. V was pared by 6 bases and J by 11 bases, with 11 bases between. The CDR3 sequence: CASSRLSTPLHF. The CDR3 bases are TGTGCCAGCAGCCGACTGTCTACACCCCTCCACTTT.

This chain uses TRBV24-1 with TRBJ2-3; 7 bases are shared with TRBD1. CDR1 KGHDR and CDR2 SFDVKD come from the germline V gene. V lost 3 bases and J lost 1; bases outside the gene matches: 3. The length of the CDR3 is 15 residues. This CDR3 is CATSDHRGGTDTQYF. CDR3 DNA sequence: TGTGCCACCAGTGATCACAGGGGCGGCACAGATACGCAGTATTTT.

V and J are TRBV19 and TRBJ2-3, with TRBD2 matching over 14 bases. The J segment lost 3 bases and the V segment lost 6 bases, leaving 8 bases of the junction unmatched. CDR1 and CDR2 (germline): LNHDA, SQIVND (reference sequence). This CDR3 has 17 residues. The CDR3 here is CASRGLGLAGGTDTQYF. The CDR3 DNA is TGTGCCAGTAGAGGATTAGGACTAGCGGGAGGAACAGATACGCAGTATTTT. Together with reference TRBV19 and TRBJ2-3, the CDR3 gives the full variable domain: DGGITQSPKYLFRKEGQNVTLSCEQNLNHDAMYWYRQDPGQGLRLIYYSQIVNDFQKGDIAEGYSVSREKKESFPLTVTSAQKNPTAFYLCASRGLGLAGGTDTQYFGPGTRLTVL.

This chain uses TRBV2 with TRBJ1-2; D is ambiguous. CDR1 is SNHLY and CDR2 is FYNNEI in the germline V gene. V lost 6 bases and J lost 2, with 10 bases in between. The CDR3 consists of 13 residues. CDR3 nucleotide sequence: TGTGCCAGCAGCGCCGACAAGAACTATGGCTACACCTTC. This gives the protein CASSADKNYGYTF.

The V call is TRBV24-1, the J call TRBJ2-5; 10 nucleotides match TRBD2. In germline, CDR1 is KGHDR, CDR2 SFDVKD. CDR3 length: 16 residues. Germline trimming cut 5 bases from V and 0 bases from J; bases unmatched to any gene: 5. The CDR3 region is CATSGAGGSYQETQYF. The CDR3 bases are TGTGCCACCAGTGGAGCGGGAGGGAGCTACCAAGAGACCCAGTACTTC.

The V and J genes are TRBV18 and TRBJ2-3; D is unresolved. The germline V gene encodes CDR1 KGHSH and CDR2 LQKENI. Trimming took 5 bases from V and 4 from J, leaving 4 bases between them. The CDR3 has 11 amino acids. The CDR3 region has the DNA TGTGCCAGCTCATTCTCAGATACGCAGTATTTT. It yields the protein CASSFSDTQYF. The variable domain in full, completed from reference TRBV18 and TRBJ2-3, reads NAGVMQNPRHLVRRRGQEARLRCSPMKGHSHVYWYRQLPEEGLKFMVYLQKENIIDESGMPKERFSAEFPKEGPSILRIQQVVRGDSAAYFCASSFSDTQYFGPGTRLTVL.